The clone carrying this T cell receptor (beta chain) was counted only a few times. The sample belongs to a study of T-cell reconstitution after alpha-beta-depleted transplantation in children. Unique molecular identifiers were built into the TCRbeta library. Each CDR3 protein is one row after TCRdb ran MiXCR on the PCR reads. The repertoire includes some 550,000 distinct CDR3 sequences, around 19% of them detected once, and 3.3% sits in the top ten. This material consisted of PBMCs from the stem cell graft donor, taken from the stem cell graft. This sequence was found in a human donor who donated a stem cell graft to a child with acute lymphoblastic leukemia.

Written as DNA, the CDR3 is TGCAGTGCTAGAGAGTTATATATGGACAGCGTTTCGGAAGAGACCCAGTACTTC. Translating gives CSARELYMDSVSEETQYF. The V gene is TRBV20-1, the J gene TRBJ2-5, with D perhaps TRBD1 (6 bases). V was shortened by 0 bases and J by 3 bases, with 23 bases between the two germline ends. Per the germline V gene, CDR1 is DFQATT and CDR2 is SNEGSKA (reference sequence). The CDR3 totals 18 residues.